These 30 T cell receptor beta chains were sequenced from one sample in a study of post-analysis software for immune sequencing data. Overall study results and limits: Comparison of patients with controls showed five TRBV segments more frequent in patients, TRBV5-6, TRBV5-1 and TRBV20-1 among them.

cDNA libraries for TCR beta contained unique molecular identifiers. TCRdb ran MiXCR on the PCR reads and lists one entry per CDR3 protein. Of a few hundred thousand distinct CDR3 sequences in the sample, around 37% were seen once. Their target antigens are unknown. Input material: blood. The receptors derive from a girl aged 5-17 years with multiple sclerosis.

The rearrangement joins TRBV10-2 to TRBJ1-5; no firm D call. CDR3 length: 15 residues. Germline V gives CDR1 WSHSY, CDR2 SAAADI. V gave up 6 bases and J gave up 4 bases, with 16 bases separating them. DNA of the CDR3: TGCGCCAGCAGGGGGTTCATATTAGGAAATCAGCCCCAGCATTTT. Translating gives CASRGFILGNQPQHF.

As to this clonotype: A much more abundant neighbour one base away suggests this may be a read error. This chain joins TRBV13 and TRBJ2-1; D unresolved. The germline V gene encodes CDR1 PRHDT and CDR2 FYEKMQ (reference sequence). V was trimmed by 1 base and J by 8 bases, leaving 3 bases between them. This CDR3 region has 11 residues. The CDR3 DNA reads TGTGCCAGCAGCTTAGAGTATGAGCAGTTCTTC. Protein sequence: CASSLEYEQFF.

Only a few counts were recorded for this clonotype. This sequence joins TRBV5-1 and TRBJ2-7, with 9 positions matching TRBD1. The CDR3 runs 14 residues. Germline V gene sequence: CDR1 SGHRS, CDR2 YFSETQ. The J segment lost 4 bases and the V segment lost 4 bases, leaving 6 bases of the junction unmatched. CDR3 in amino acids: CASSGGTGNYEQYF. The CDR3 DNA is TGCGCCAGCAGCGGCGGGACAGGGAATTACGAGCAGTACTTC.

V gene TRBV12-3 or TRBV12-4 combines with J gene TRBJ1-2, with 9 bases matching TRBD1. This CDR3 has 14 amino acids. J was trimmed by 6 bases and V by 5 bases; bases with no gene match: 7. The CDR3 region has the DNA TGTGCCAGCAGTCCAGGGACAGGGTGGGATGGCTACACCTTC. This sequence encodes CASSPGTGWDGYTF.

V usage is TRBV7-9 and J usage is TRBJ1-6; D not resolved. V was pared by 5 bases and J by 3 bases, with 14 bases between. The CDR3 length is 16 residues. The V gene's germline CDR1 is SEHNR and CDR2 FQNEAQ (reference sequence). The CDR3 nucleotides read TGTGCCAGCAGCGATAAGTCCTCGATCTATAATTCACCCCTCCACTTT. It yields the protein CASSDKSSIYNSPLHF. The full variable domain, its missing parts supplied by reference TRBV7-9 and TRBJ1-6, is DTGVSQNPRHKITKRGQNVTFRCDPISEHNRLYWYRQTLGQGPEFLTYFQNEAQLEKSRLLSDRFSAERPKGSFSTLEIQRTEQGDSAMYLCASSDKSSIYNSPLHFGNGTRLTVT.

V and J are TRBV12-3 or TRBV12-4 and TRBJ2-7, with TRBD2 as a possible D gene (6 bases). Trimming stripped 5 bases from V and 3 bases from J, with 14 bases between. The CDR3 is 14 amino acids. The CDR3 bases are TGTGCCAGCAGTCCCTCTAGCGAGATCTACGAGCAGTACTTC. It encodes CASSPSSEIYEQYF.

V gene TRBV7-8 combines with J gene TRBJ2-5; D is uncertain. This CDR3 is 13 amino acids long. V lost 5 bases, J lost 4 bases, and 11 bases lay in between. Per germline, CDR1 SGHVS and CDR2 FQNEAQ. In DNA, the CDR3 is TGTGCCAGCAGCCCCGCGAATCTAGAGACCCAGTACTTC. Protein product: CASSPANLETQYF.

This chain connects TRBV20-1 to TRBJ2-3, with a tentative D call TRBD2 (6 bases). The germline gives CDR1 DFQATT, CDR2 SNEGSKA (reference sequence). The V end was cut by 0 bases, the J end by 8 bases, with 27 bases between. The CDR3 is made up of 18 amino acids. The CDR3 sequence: CSARDPLGTGVAWGTQYF. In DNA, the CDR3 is TGCAGTGCTAGAGACCCCTTGGGGACTGGGGTCGCGTGGGGTACGCAGTATTTT.

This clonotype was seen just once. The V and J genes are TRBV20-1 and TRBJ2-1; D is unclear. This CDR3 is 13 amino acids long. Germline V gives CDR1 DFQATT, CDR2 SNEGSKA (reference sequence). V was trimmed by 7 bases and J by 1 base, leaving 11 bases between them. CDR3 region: CSGQVPSYNEQFF. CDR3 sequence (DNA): TGCAGTGGCCAGGTCCCTTCCTACAATGAGCAGTTCTTC.

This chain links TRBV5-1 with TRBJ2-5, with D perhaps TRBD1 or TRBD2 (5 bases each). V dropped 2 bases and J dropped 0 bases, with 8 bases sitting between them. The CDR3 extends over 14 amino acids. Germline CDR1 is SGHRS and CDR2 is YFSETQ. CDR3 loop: CASSFQGHQETQYF. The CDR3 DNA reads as TGCGCCAGCAGCTTCCAGGGACACCAAGAGACCCAGTACTTC.

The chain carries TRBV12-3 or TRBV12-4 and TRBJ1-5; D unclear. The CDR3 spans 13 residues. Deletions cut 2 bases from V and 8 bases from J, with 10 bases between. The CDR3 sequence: CASSLNGGEPQHF. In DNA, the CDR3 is TGTGCCAGCAGTTTAAACGGTGGGGAGCCCCAGCATTTT.

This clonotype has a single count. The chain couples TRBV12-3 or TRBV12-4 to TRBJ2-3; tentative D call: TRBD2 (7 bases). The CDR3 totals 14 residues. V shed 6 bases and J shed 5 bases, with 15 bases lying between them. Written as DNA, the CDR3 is TGTGCCAGCAGCACCTACAGGGAGGGAGATACGCAGTATTTT. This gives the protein CASSTYREGDTQYF.

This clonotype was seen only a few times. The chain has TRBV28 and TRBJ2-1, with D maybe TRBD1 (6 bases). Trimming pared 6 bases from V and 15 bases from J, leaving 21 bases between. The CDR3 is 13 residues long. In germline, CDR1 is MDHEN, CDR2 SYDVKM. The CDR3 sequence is CASSRTVSIDLFF. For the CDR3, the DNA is TGTGCCAGCAGCCGGACAGTCTCGATAGACCTGTTCTTC. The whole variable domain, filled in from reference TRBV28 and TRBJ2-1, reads DVKVTQSSRYLVKRTGEKVFLECVQDMDHENMFWYRQDPGLGLRLIYFSYDVKMKEKGDIPEGYSVSREKKERFSLILESASTNQTSMYLCASSRTVSIDLFFGPGTRLTVL.

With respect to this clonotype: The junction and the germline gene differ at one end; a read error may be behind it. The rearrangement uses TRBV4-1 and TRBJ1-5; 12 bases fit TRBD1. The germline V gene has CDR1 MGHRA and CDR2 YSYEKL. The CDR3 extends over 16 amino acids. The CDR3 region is CASSQAGQGAGQSQHF. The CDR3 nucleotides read TGCGCCAGCAGCCAAGCGGGACAGGGGGCGGGTCAGTCCCAGCATTTT.

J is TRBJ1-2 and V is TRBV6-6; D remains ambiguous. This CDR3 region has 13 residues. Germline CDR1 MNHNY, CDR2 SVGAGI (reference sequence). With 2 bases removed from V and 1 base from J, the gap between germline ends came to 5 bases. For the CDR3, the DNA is TGTGCCAGCAGTTACAACAGTAACTATGGCTACACCTTC. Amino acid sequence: CASSYNSNYGYTF.

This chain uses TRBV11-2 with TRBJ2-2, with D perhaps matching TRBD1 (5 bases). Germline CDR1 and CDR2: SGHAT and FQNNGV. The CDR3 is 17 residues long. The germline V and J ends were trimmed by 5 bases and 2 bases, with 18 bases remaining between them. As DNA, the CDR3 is TGTGCCAGCAGCCCGAGGATCGGACACCTCAACACCGGGGAGCTGTTTTTT. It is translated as CASSPRIGHLNTGELFF. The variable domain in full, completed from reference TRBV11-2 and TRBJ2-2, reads EAGVAQSPRYKIIEKRQSVAFWCNPISGHATLYWYQQILGQGPKLLIQFQNNGVVDDSQLPKDRFSAERLKGVDSTLKIQPAKLEDSAVYLCASSPRIGHLNTGELFFGEGSRLTVL.

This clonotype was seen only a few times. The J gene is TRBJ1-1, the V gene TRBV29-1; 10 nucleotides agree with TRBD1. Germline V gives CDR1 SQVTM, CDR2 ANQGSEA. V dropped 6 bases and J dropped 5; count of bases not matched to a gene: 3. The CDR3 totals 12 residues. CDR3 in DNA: TGCAGCGTCGGGACAGGGGAAACTGAAGCTTTCTTT. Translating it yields CSVGTGETEAFF.

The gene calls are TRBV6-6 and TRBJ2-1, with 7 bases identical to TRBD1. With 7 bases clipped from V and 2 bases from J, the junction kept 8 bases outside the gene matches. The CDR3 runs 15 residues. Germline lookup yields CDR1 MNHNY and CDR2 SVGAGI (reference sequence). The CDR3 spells CASTAEGGPYNEQFF. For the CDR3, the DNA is TGTGCCAGCACCGCGGAAGGGGGCCCCTACAATGAGCAGTTCTTC.

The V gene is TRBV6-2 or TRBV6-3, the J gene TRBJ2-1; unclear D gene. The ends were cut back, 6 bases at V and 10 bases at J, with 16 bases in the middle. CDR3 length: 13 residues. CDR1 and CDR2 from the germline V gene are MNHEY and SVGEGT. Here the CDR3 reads CASSLNRAWEQFF. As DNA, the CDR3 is TGTGCCAGCAGCCTTAACCGAGCTTGGGAGCAGTTCTTC.

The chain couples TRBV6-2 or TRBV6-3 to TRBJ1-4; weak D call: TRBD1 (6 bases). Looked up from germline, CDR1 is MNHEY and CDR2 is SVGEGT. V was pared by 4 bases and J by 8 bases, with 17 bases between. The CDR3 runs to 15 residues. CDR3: CASSSLGAAKEKLFF. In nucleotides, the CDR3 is TGTGCCAGCAGTTCCCTGGGGGCCGCGAAGGAAAAACTGTTTTTT.

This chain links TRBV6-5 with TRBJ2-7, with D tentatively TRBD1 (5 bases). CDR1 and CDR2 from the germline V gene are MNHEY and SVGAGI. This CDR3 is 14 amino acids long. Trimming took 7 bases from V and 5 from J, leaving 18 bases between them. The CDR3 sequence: CASNPQGRENEQYF. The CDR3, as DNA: TGTGCCAGCAATCCCCAGGGTCGCGAGAACGAGCAGTACTTC.

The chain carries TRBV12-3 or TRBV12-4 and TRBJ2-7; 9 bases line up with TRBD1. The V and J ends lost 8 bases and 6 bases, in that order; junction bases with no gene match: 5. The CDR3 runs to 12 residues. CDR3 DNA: TGTGCCAGCGGAGGACAGGGGATCGAGCAGTACTTC. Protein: CASGGQGIEQYF.

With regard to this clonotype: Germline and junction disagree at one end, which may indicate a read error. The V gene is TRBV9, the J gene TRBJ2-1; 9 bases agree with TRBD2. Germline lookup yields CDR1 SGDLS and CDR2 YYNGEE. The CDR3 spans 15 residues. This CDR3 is CTSSLSGGSYNEQFF. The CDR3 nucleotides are TGTACCAGCAGCCTAAGCGGGGGGTCCTACAATGAGCAGTTCTTC.

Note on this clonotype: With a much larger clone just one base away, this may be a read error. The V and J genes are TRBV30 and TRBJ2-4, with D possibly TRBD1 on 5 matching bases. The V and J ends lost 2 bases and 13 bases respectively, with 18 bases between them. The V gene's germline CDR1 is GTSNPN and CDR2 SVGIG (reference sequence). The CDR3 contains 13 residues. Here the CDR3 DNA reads TGTGCCTGGAGTACCAGGGCAGAGGTAGGGCAGTACTTC. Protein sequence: CAWSTRAEVGQYF. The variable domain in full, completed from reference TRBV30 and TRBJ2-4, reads SQTIHQWPATLVQPVGSPLSLECTVEGTSNPNLYWYRQAAGRGLQLLFYSVGIGQISSEVPQNLSASRPQDRQFILSSKKLLLSDSGFYLCAWSTRAEVGQYFGAGTRLSVL.

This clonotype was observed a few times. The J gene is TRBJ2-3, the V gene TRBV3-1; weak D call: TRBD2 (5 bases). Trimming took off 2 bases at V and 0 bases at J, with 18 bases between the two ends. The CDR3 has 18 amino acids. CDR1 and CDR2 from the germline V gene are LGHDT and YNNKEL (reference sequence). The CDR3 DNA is TGTGCCAGCAGCCAAAATTACGGAGGCCCCAGCAGCACAGATACGCAGTATTTT. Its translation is CASSQNYGGPSSTDTQYF.

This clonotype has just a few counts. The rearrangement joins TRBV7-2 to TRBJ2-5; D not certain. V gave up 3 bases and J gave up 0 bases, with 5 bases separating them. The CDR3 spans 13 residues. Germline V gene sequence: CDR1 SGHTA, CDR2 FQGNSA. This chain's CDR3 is CASSLTYQETQYF. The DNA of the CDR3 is TGTGCCAGCAGCTTGACGTACCAAGAGACCCAGTACTTC. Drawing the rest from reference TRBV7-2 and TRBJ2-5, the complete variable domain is GAGVSQSPSNKVTEKGKDVELRCDPISGHTALYWYRQSLGQGLEFLIYFQGNSAPDKSGLPSDRFSAERTGGSVSTLTIQRTQQEDSAVYLCASSLTYQETQYFGPGTRLLVL.

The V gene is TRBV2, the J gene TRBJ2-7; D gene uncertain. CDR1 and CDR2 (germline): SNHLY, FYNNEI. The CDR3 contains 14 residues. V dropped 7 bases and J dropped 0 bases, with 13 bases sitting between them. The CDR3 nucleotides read TGTGCCAGCAAGGTGCTTCCCAGCTCCTACGAGCAGTACTTC. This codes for CASKVLPSSYEQYF. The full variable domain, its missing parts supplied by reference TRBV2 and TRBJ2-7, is EPEVTQTPSHQVTQMGQEVILRCVPISNHLYFYWYRQILGQKVEFLVSFYNNEISEKSEIFDDQFSVERPDGSNFTLKIRSTKLEDSAMYFCASKVLPSSYEQYFGPGTRLTVT.

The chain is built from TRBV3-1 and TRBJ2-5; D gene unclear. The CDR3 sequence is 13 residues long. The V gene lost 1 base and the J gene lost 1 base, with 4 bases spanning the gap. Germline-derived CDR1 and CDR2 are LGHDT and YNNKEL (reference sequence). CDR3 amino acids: CASSQVPQETQYF. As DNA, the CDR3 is TGTGCCAGCAGCCAAGTGCCCCAAGAGACCCAGTACTTC.

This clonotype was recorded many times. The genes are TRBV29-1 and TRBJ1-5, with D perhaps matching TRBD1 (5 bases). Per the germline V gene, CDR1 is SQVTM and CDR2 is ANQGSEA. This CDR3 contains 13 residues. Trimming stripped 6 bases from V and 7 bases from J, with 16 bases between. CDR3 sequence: CSVGGQGGQPQHF. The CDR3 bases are TGCAGCGTCGGTGGGCAGGGCGGACAGCCCCAGCATTTT.

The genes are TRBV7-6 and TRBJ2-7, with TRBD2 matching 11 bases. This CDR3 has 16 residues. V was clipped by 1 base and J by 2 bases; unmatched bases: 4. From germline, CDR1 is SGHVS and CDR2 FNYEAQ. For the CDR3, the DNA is TGTGCCAGCAGCTTAGGCTCTAGCGGGGGGACCTACGAGCAGTACTTC. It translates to CASSLGSSGGTYEQYF.